These T cell receptor beta chains were read from a single sample in a study of CD8 T cells in ankylosing spondylitis. TCRdb processed the 5' RACE reads anew with MiXCR; each CDR3 protein has one entry. In the table there are 100,000 or so distinct CDR3 sequences, about 8.3% of which are singletons. Sequencing was done on a sample of blood, either unsorted or a sorted T cell fraction (not recorded which). The receptor source for this set is a male donor with ankylosing spondylitis. Each CDR3 is given with its conserved first and last residue. The D gene is left open where the match is weak.

D	V	CDR3
TRBD2	TRBV25-1	CASSESGTSGNTQYF
-	TRBV12-3/TRBV12-4	CASSFLGTDTQYF
TRBD1	TRBV11-2	CASSFSGGYGYTF
-	TRBV20-1	CSAKDRRDYEQYF
-	TRBV7-9	CASLKQGTYNSPLHF
-	TRBV10-3	CAISERGGYNEQFF
TRBD1	TRBV27	CASSLGSGTGKETQYF
-	TRBV10-2	CASSHTLTNTEAFF
TRBD2	TRBV7-8	CASSLVQREGTDTQYF
-	TRBV5-5	CASSSIRANYGYTF
TRBD1	TRBV20-1	CSARTGTGYWNEQFF
-	TRBV5-6	CASSLDWGGTEAFF
TRBD1	TRBV20-1	CSARGQGETNEQFF
-	TRBV7-8	CATYGSEAYNVQFF
TRBD2	TRBV7-8	CASSLGLAGGPSYNEQFF
-	TRBV24-1	CATSDPALSGDEQYF
TRBD2	TRBV11-1	CASSSQLAGHFGTGELFF
-	TRBV12-3/TRBV12-4	CASSLQGYYNEQFF
TRBD2	TRBV7-8	CASSLSSGTSYNEQFF
-	TRBV7-2	CASSPMIKITDTQYF
TRBD2	TRBV27	CASSPLRLAGGQETQYF
-	TRBV19	CASSIVPNNEQFF
-	TRBV5-1	CASSLRTQDSRELFF
-	TRBV29-1	CSVGAVNTGELFF
-	TRBV15	CATSRDLVRDTDTQYF
-	TRBV29-1	CSVEVFTSGANVLTF
-	TRBV7-6	CASSQLVGGGADTQYF
TRBD1	TRBV30	CACTGTDFQFETQYF
-	TRBV11-2	CASSLDLAGYYGYTF
-	TRBV5-5	CASSLGSGANVLTF
-	TRBV11-2	CASSIAGDNEQFF
-	TRBV4-2	CASSQATYEETQYF
-	TRBV15	CATGPFGNEQFF
-	TRBV6-5	CASSYSRVGNTEAFF
-	TRBV9	CASTPGGTEAFF
TRBD1	TRBV11-2	CASSRGTGGFSPLHF
-	TRBV20-1	CSAPREGLNTEAFF
-	TRBV4-1	CASSQDRRAPYEQYF
-	TRBV24-1	CATSSTALGGYTF
TRBD2	TRBV15	CATSGLASGTYNEQFF
-	TRBV25-1	CASSEVGFEQFF
TRBD1	TRBV20-1	CSARGLRGLSLNTDTQYF